This passage covers 28 T cell receptor beta chains from one sample sequenced in a study of shared clonotypes between healthy human individuals. Data came from immunoSEQ multiplex PCR; TCRdb stores just in-frame clones and leaves some out. The sample has some 240,000 clones, over 50% seen once. The sample consisted of memory CD4+ T cells sorted from blood. Subset defined: CD45RA-negative fraction. All receptors come from a man younger than 45 in good health.

CDR3 protein: CASLGTIDRDTQYF. The CDR3 coding sequence is TGTGCCAGCCTTGGGACTATTGATCGCGATACGCAGTATTTT. V gene TRBV2 combines with J gene TRBJ2-3, with 7 positions matching TRBD2. Germline V gene sequence: CDR1 SNHLY, CDR2 FYNNEI. The CDR3 is made up of 14 amino acids. Trimming took 8 bases from V and 6 from J; bases not matched to a gene: 11.

This clone was counted a single time. The chain combines TRBV4-3 with TRBJ2-3; no definite D call. Deletions cut 1 base from V and 0 bases from J, with 11 bases between. Germline assignment: CDR1 LGHNA and CDR2 YSLEER. There are 16 residues in the CDR3. This CDR3 reads CASSQGSAISTDTQYF. The CDR3 nucleotides are TGCGCCAGCAGCCAAGGCTCGGCAATTAGCACAGATACGCAGTATTTT.

The V and J genes are TRBV14 and TRBJ2-3; the match to TRBD2 covers 10 bases. Germline assignment: CDR1 SGHDN and CDR2 FVKESK. Germline trimming cut 1 base from V and 11 bases from J; bases unmatched to any gene: 9. The CDR3 runs to 15 residues. The CDR3 region has the DNA TGTGCCAGCAGCCAAGTGAATCTAGCGGGAGCAGGGCAGTATTTT. Amino acid sequence: CASSQVNLAGAGQYF. Filled out from reference TRBV14 and TRBJ2-3, the complete variable domain reads EAGVTQFPSHSVIEKGQTVTLRCDPISGHDNLYWYRRVMGKEIKFLLHFVKESKQDESGMPNNRFLAERTGGTYSTLKVQPAELEDSGVYFCASSQVNLAGAGQYFGPGTRLTVL.

The chain couples TRBV7-2 to TRBJ2-5, with a possible D match to TRBD2 (6 bases). V lost 4 bases and J 4 bases, leaving 13 bases between the germline ends. The CDR3 covers 14 residues. The germline V gene encodes CDR1 SGHTA and CDR2 FQGNSA. CDR3 region: CASSWGLGAETQYF. The CDR3 DNA reads TGTGCCAGCAGCTGGGGACTTGGTGCAGAGACCCAGTACTTC. The full variable domain, completed using reference TRBV7-2 and TRBJ2-5, is GAGVSQSPSNKVTEKGKDVELRCDPISGHTALYWYRQSLGQGLEFLIYFQGNSAPDKSGLPSDRFSAERTGGSVSTLTIQRTQQEDSAVYLCASSWGLGAETQYFGPGTRLLVL.

This rearrangement joins TRBV6-1 to TRBJ1-3, with 11 bases that match TRBD1. The CDR3 contains 15 residues. The J segment lost 7 bases and the V segment lost 7 bases, leaving 9 bases of the junction unmatched. The germline V gene encodes CDR1 MNHNS and CDR2 SASEGT. The CDR3 loop reads CASIRTGGLVNTIYF. CDR3 nucleotides: TGTGCCAGCATCAGGACAGGGGGCTTAGTGAACACCATATATTTT.

The sample holds a few counts of this clone. The CDR3 DNA reads TGTGCCAGCAGCAGCGGGACAGCTCAAGAGACCCAGTACTTC. Amino acid sequence: CASSSGTAQETQYF. The chain joins TRBV27 to TRBJ2-5; D is tentatively TRBD1 or TRBD2 (7 bases each). Trimming removed 6 bases from V and 2 bases from J, with 13 bases in between. CDR1 and CDR2 from the germline V gene are MNHEY and SMNVEV (reference sequence). The CDR3 is 14 amino acids.

The CDR3 coding sequence is TGTGCCAGCAGTTTGGAGGGGGCGGCCAAAAACATTCAGTACTTC. It translates to CASSLEGAAKNIQYF. This chain joins TRBV28 and TRBJ2-4; D perhaps matches TRBD1 (7 bases). CDR1 and CDR2 from the germline V gene are MDHEN and SYDVKM. V was shortened by 3 bases and J by 1 base, with 10 bases between the two germline ends. This CDR3 is 15 amino acids long.

The chain carries TRBV5-4 and TRBJ1-5; a weak D match, TRBD1 (5 bases). Looked up from germline, CDR1 is SGHNT and CDR2 is YYREEE (reference sequence). Deletions cut 4 bases from V and 0 bases from J, with 14 bases between. This CDR3 region has 16 residues. The CDR3: CASSQGGVNSNQPQHF. The CDR3 DNA sequence: TGTGCCAGCAGCCAGGGCGGGGTGAATAGCAATCAGCCCCAGCATTTT.

The V gene is TRBV27, the J gene TRBJ2-3, with D maybe TRBD2 (6 bases). Trimming shortened V by 7 bases and J by 4 bases, and 21 bases separated the two germline ends. CDR1 is MNHEY and CDR2 is SMNVEV in the germline V gene (reference sequence). This CDR3 comprises 16 residues. The CDR3 here is CASKIVAGPGADTQYF. CDR3 in DNA: TGTGCCAGCAAAATAGTGGCGGGACCGGGCGCAGATACGCAGTATTTT.

V usage is TRBV5-1 and J usage is TRBJ1-1; 7 bases map to TRBD1. The germline CDR1 and CDR2 sequences are SGHRS and YFSETQ. V gave up 4 bases and J gave up 2 bases; unmatched junction bases: 5. The CDR3 is made up of 14 amino acids. CDR3 DNA sequence: TGCGCCAGCAGCCGACAGGGACCCAACACTGAAGCTTTCTTT. Translation gives CASSRQGPNTEAFF. The full variable domain, completed using reference TRBV5-1 and TRBJ1-1, is KAGVTQTPRYLIKTRGQQVTLSCSPISGHRSVSWYQQTPGQGLQFLFEYFSETQRNKGNFPGRFSGRQFSNSRSEMNVSTLELGDSALYLCASSRQGPNTEAFFGQGTRLTVV.

Worth noting for this clone: Different DNA sequences within this sample yield the same CDR3. The chain joins TRBV2 to TRBJ1-4; D gene uncertain. V was trimmed by 5 bases and J by 6 bases, leaving 4 bases between them. The length of the CDR3 is 11 residues. Germline CDR1 reads SNHLY; CDR2 reads FYNNEI. The CDR3 bases are TGTGCCAGCAGTTTTGATGAAAAACTGTTTTTT. This translates into CASSFDEKLFF. Complete variable domain (other parts from reference TRBV2 and TRBJ1-4): EPEVTQTPSHQVTQMGQEVILRCVPISNHLYFYWYRQILGQKVEFLVSFYNNEISEKSEIFDDQFSVERPDGSNFTLKIRSTKLEDSAMYFCASSFDEKLFFGSGTQLSVL.

CDR3 sequence (DNA): TGTGCCAGCTCTAGAACCCCAGATAACTATGGCTACACCTTC. Translating gives CASSRTPDNYGYTF. The genes are TRBV2 and TRBJ1-2; the D is unclear. V was pared by 8 bases and J by 1 base, with 14 bases between. Germline assignment: CDR1 SNHLY and CDR2 FYNNEI. The CDR3 is made up of 14 amino acids.

This clone was recorded only once. Different DNA sequences within this sample yield the same CDR3. The chain uses TRBV9 and TRBJ2-2; D is ambiguous. Germline-derived CDR1 and CDR2 are SGDLS and YYNGEE. This CDR3 comprises 15 residues. V lost 0 bases, J lost 2 bases, and 8 bases lay in between. The CDR3 DNA is TGTGCCAGCAGCGTAGTAGGCGGCAACACCGGGGAGCTGTTTTTT. Its protein product is CASSVVGGNTGELFF.

The chain links TRBV5-8 to TRBJ2-7; TRBD2 agrees at 7 bases. J gave up 5 bases and V 2 bases, and 13 bases lay outside the gene matches. Germline V CDR1 and CDR2: SGHTS, YDEGEE. The CDR3 runs to 16 residues. DNA of the CDR3: TGTGCCAGCAGCTTCGCGGGAGTGGTTAGAAGGAACGAGCAGTACTTC. It encodes CASSFAGVVRRNEQYF.

This clone was counted a few times. The genes are TRBV14 and TRBJ2-2, with unresolved D. Trimming shortened V by 3 bases and J by 0 bases, and 8 bases separated the two germline ends. This CDR3 is 15 amino acids long. Germline loops: CDR1 SGHDN, CDR2 FVKESK. For the CDR3, the DNA is TGTGCCAGCAGCCAGGTTAGGGCGAACACCGGGGAGCTGTTTTTT. The encoded protein is CASSQVRANTGELFF.

This chain links TRBV7-7 with TRBJ2-1; 7 nucleotides line up with TRBD1. V was clipped by 8 bases and J by 5 bases; unmatched bases: 18. This CDR3 contains 17 residues. Per the germline V gene, CDR1 is SSHAT and CDR2 is FNYEAQ (reference sequence). CDR3 in DNA: TGTGCCAGCTCACCGACAGGGTTTGGGTTGACCGACAATGAGCAGTTCTTC. Translating it yields CASSPTGFGLTDNEQFF.

This clone was picked up many times. Different DNA sequences within this sample yield the same CDR3. The J gene is TRBJ1-1, the V gene TRBV6-5; the D gene is possibly TRBD1 (6 bases). Germline CDR1 reads MNHEY; CDR2 reads SVGAGI. V was cut by 0 bases and J by 4 bases, with 9 bases left in between. This CDR3 is 14 amino acids long. Written as DNA, the CDR3 is TGTGCCAGCAGTTACTCACCAGGGGCCACTGAAGCTTTCTTT. It codes for CASSYSPGATEAFF.

The chain couples TRBV11-1 to TRBJ2-7, with D perhaps assigned TRBD1 or TRBD2 (5 bases each). CDR3 length equals 19 residues. Looked up from germline, CDR1 is SGHAT and CDR2 is FQDESV (reference sequence). Deletions cut 2 bases from V and 3 bases from J, with 26 bases between. CDR3 protein: CASSLLIPKSWGICYEQYF. Written as DNA, the CDR3 is TGTGCCAGCAGCTTATTAATCCCTAAAAGCTGGGGGATTTGCTACGAGCAGTACTTC.

The gene calls are TRBV10-3 and TRBJ1-2, with 10 bases lining up with TRBD1. The CDR3 is 12 amino acids. The V gene's germline CDR1 is ENHRY and CDR2 SYGVKD. J was trimmed by 8 bases and V by 6 bases; bases with no gene match: 3. CDR3 protein: CAISQTGGGYTF. CDR3 DNA: TGTGCCATCAGCCAGACAGGGGGCGGCTACACCTTC.

The rearrangement uses TRBV7-6 and TRBJ2-3, with D unclear. The CDR3 consists of 12 residues. Trimming pared 4 bases from V and 5 bases from J, leaving 7 bases between. The germline V gene has CDR1 SGHVS and CDR2 FNYEAQ. The CDR3 protein is CASSSPGDTQYF. CDR3 nucleotide sequence: TGTGCCAGCAGCTCCCCCGGAGATACGCAGTATTTT.

This clone has only a few counts. CDR3 in amino acids: CASSIRDRGRVREQYF. The CDR3 DNA follows: TGTGCCAGCTCCATCCGGGACAGGGGGCGCGTGCGGGAGCAGTACTTC. The chain joins TRBV27 to TRBJ2-7; 12 bases line up with TRBD1. The trim removed 8 bases at V and 7 bases at J, leaving 15 bases unmatched. The CDR3 spans 16 residues. CDR1 is MNHEY and CDR2 is SMNVEV in the germline V gene (reference sequence).

This chain uses TRBV5-4 with TRBJ1-2; D gene ambiguous. Per germline, CDR1 SGHNT and CDR2 YYREEE (reference sequence). The CDR3 consists of 12 residues. The V and J ends lost 4 bases and 4 bases respectively, with 8 bases between them. In nucleotides, the CDR3 is TGTGCCAGCAGCGCTACTGGCTATGGCTACACCTTC. Amino acids: CASSATGYGYTF. The whole variable domain, remainder taken from reference TRBV5-4 and TRBJ1-2, is ETGVTQSPTHLIKTRGQQVTLRCSSQSGHNTVSWYQQALGQGPQFIFQYYREEENGRGNFPPRFSGLQFPNYSSELNVNALELDDSALYLCASSATGYGYTFGSGTRLTVV.

This clone has only a few counts. The V and J genes are TRBV7-7 and TRBJ2-5; D may be TRBD2 (5 bases). CDR1 and CDR2 from the germline V gene are SSHAT and FNYEAQ (reference sequence). The ends were cut back, 5 bases at V and 4 bases at J, with 14 bases in the middle. There are 14 residues in the CDR3. The CDR3 protein is CASSEGLSGETQYF. DNA for the CDR3: TGTGCCAGCAGCGAAGGACTTTCAGGAGAGACCCAGTACTTC.

This clone was seen only a few times. The chain carries TRBV11-2 and TRBJ2-2, with TRBD1 identical over 7 bases. The germline V gene has CDR1 SGHAT and CDR2 FQNNGV. CDR3 length: 14 residues. The ends lost 7 bases at V and 7 bases at J; junction bases unmatched: 9. The CDR3 DNA follows: TGTGCCAGCACCATGGGCGCAGGGGGCGGGGAGCTGTTTTTT. This sequence encodes CASTMGAGGGELFF.

The CDR3 nucleotides are TGTGCCAGTACCTACAAAGACAGATTCAATGAGCAGTTCTTC. This codes for CASTYKDRFNEQFF. The chain links TRBV19 to TRBJ2-1, with TRBD1 as a possible D gene (5 bases). This CDR3 has 14 residues. Deletions cut 7 bases from V and 6 bases from J, with 16 bases between. Germline V lookup: CDR1 LNHDA, CDR2 SQIVND (reference sequence).

The V call is TRBV10-2, the J call TRBJ1-3, with D possibly being TRBD1 (5 bases). The germline V gene encodes CDR1 WSHSY and CDR2 SAAADI. Deletions cut 3 bases from V and 0 bases from J, with 9 bases between. The length of the CDR3 is 15 residues. This chain's CDR3 is CASSDWGFSGNTIYF. DNA for the CDR3: TGCGCCAGCAGTGATTGGGGCTTCTCTGGAAACACCATATATTTT.

The rearrangement links TRBV27 to TRBJ2-2; 12 bases fit TRBD2. Germline V gene data show CDR1 as MNHEY and CDR2 as SMNVEV (reference sequence). The CDR3 consists of 16 residues. V lost 3 bases to trimming and J lost 4 bases; unmatched junction nucleotides: 3. This chain's CDR3 is CASSFLAGGATGELFF. The DNA of the CDR3 is TGTGCCAGCAGTTTTCTAGCGGGAGGGGCCACCGGGGAGCTGTTTTTT.

The chain employs TRBV29-1 and TRBJ1-1; D is uncertain. Per the germline V gene, CDR1 is SQVTM and CDR2 is ANQGSEA. The CDR3 sequence is 12 residues long. Trimming shortened V by 6 bases and J by 7 bases, and 15 bases separated the two germline ends. The CDR3 spells CSVGAGVGEAFF. The CDR3 nucleotides are TGCAGCGTGGGCGCCGGGGTCGGTGAAGCTTTCTTT. Filled out from reference TRBV29-1 and TRBJ1-1, the complete variable domain reads SAVISQKPSRDICQRGTSLTIQCQVDSQVTMMFWYRQQPGQSLTLIATANQGSEATYESGFVIDKFPISRPNLTFSTLTVSNMSPEDSSIYLCSVGAGVGEAFFGQGTRLTVV.